This paragraph covers one T cell receptor (beta chain) sequence. The antigen remains undetermined. This entry is derived from a study of cytomegalovirus exposure and HLA in healthy donors. Overall study findings and caveats: In a later analysis, TCR association rates varied by HLA locus: DRB1 most, HLA-C fewest. Sequencing probably produced one cluster of sequence variants that were highly shared. Data from an earlier analysis indicated that most TCR beta V segments were productive either about 90% or about 30% of the time. Analyses of presence and absence presupposed an approximately uniform sequencing depth across donors.

PCR was performed using 60 Vbeta and 13 Jbeta primers. Using immunoSEQ multiplex PCR, the repertoire was profiled, and TCRdb retains in-frame clones only, with some absent. This table has about 190,000 clones, more than 85% appearing once. The receptor comes from a woman aged 18 to 35 in good health and CMV-seronegative. The sample taken for sequencing was PBMCs.

The CDR3 protein is CASSLGSPMNTEAFF. CDR3 nucleotides: TGTGCCAGCAGCTTGGGGAGTCCGATGAACACTGAAGCTTTCTTT. The chain carries TRBV5-4 and TRBJ1-1; D call uncertain. This CDR3 has 15 amino acids. The V and J ends lost 0 bases and 0 bases respectively, with 9 bases between them. Germline CDR1 and CDR2: SGHNT and YYREEE (reference sequence).